A selection of T cell receptor beta chains follows, all from one sample in a study of T cell responses to AZD1222 COVID-19 vaccine. Method: immunoSEQ multiplex PCR; TCRdb's copy keeps in-frame clones and lacks some. Counted here are 80,000 to 100,000 clones, approximately 83% occurring once; the ten biggest clones make up 3.4%. The source was peripheral blood, collected 28 days after the second AZD1222 dose. The receptors derive from an adult who received the AZD1222 COVID-19 vaccine. CDR3s include the opening cysteine and the closing phenylalanine or tryptophan. A D gene is named only where the DNA matches it firmly. Size values are once, few and many counts, or a class for expanded clones, and some rows have none.

TRBJ1-1 TRBD1 . TRBV24-1 CATSDPNRGWTEAFF TGTGCCACCAGTGATCCCAACAGGGGTTGGACTGAAGCTTTCTTT
TRBJ2-3 . . TRBV3-1/TRBV3-2 CASSLGLSTDTQYF TGTGCCAGCAGCCTGGGACTTAGCACAGATACGCAGTATTTT
TRBJ2-2 . . TRBV9 CASSVGQLAITGELFF TGTGCCAGCAGCGTAGGTCAGCTAGCGATTACCGGGGAGCTGTTTTTT
TRBJ1-3 TRBD1 . TRBV25-1 CASLDRGSSGNTIYF TGTGCCAGCCTCGACAGGGGGAGCTCTGGAAACACCATATATTTT
TRBJ2-3 . once TRBV3-1/TRBV3-2 CASSPAGNLNTDTQYF TGTGCCAGCAGCCCGGCCGGGAACTTAAACACAGATACGCAGTATTTT
TRBJ2-5 . . TRBV23-1 CASSHSKGSPEETQYF TGCGCCAGCAGTCACTCCAAAGGTAGCCCAGAAGAGACCCAGTACTTC
TRBJ2-7 . . TRBV5-1 CASSWGSLTPWYF TGCGCCAGCAGTTGGGGAAGTCTGACCCCCTGGTACTTC
TRBJ1-2 TRBD1 . TRBV7-6 CASSLAPTGDGYTF TGTGCCAGCAGCTTAGCGCCAACAGGGGATGGCTACACCTTC
TRBJ1-2 TRBD1 . TRBV27 CASSLRTGGTGYTF TGTGCCAGCAGTTTAAGGACAGGGGGCACGGGCTACACCTTC
TRBJ1-6 . . TRBV7-9 CASSAPGAYNSPLHF TGTGCCAGCAGCGCACCCGGTGCCTATAATTCACCCCTCCACTTT
TRBJ2-2 . . TRBV30 CAWSVRLTGELFF TGTGCCTGGAGTGTACGCCTAACCGGGGAGCTGTTTTTT
TRBJ1-2 . . TRBV11-2 CASSLAGLGYTF TGTGCCAGCAGCTTAGCGGGACTCGGCTACACCTTC
TRBJ1-2 TRBD1 . TRBV4-3 CASSLEGGGGYGYTF TGCGCCAGCAGCCTTGAAGGAGGGGGCGGCTATGGCTACACCTTC
TRBJ1-3 . . TRBV4-3 CASSQESTNSGNTIYF TGCGCCAGCAGCCAAGAATCGACAAACTCTGGAAACACCATATATTTT
TRBJ2-3 TRBD1 . TRBV5-1 CASSTGQGFDTQYF TGCGCCAGCAGCACCGGACAGGGATTCGATACGCAGTATTTT
TRBJ1-5 . . TRBV27 CASSLEGSNQPQHF TGTGCCAGCAGTTTAGAGGGGAGCAATCAGCCCCAGCATTTT
TRBJ1-6 . . TRBV27 CASSLSGSYNSPLHF TGTGCCAGCAGTTTATCGGGTTCCTATAATTCACCCCTCCACTTT
TRBJ2-7 TRBD1 . TRBV2 CASRTIRDRGHEQYF TGTGCCAGCAGAACCATCCGGGACAGGGGCCACGAGCAGTACTTC
TRBJ2-1 TRBD2 . TRBV7-2 CASSSLAGVNEQFF TGTGCCAGCAGCTCGCTAGCGGGAGTTAATGAGCAGTTCTTC
TRBJ2-7 . . TRBV19 CASRASRRAYEQYF TGTGCAAGTAGAGCGTCGCGGAGGGCCTACGAGCAGTACTTC
TRBJ2-1 TRBD1 . TRBV5-1 CASNKWDSYNEQFF TGCGCCAGCAACAAATGGGACAGCTACAATGAGCAGTTCTTC
TRBJ2-2 . few TRBV29-1 CSGSRGRGTGELFF TGCAGCGGTTCTCGGGGTCGAGGCACCGGGGAGCTGTTTTTT
TRBJ1-1 TRBD1 . TRBV29-1 CSGRTGGNTEAFF TGCAGCGGTAGGACAGGGGGGAACACTGAAGCTTTCTTT
TRBJ2-1 . . TRBV14 CASSPQYNEQFF TGTGCCAGCAGCCCCCAGTACAATGAGCAGTTCTTC
TRBJ2-1 . . TRBV9 CASSVSPRPPTYNEQFF TGTGCCAGCAGCGTATCCCCCCGCCCACCTACCTACAATGAGCAGTTCTTC
TRBJ1-2 . . TRBV30 CAWSEDGSLGYGYTF TGTGCCTGGAGTGAGGACGGGTCCTTAGGGTATGGCTACACCTTC
TRBJ1-1 TRBD1 . TRBV7-3 CAGNRGLDTEAFF TGTGCCGGGAACAGGGGGCTGGACACTGAAGCTTTCTTT
TRBJ1-5 . few TRBV5-5 CASSLGAGVQPQHF TGTGCCAGCAGCCTAGGGGCAGGGGTACAGCCCCAGCATTTT
TRBJ1-3 . . TRBV10-3 CAISEGTLLNTIYF TGTGCCATCAGTGAGGGGACGCTCCTAAACACCATATATTTT
TRBJ1-4 . once TRBV28 CASSLGGQGNEKLFF TGTGCCAGCAGTTTGGGGGGGCAGGGTAATGAAAAACTGTTTTTT
TRBJ2-1 . . TRBV25-1 CASRDAGNNEQFF TGTGCCAGCAGGGACGCGGGCAACAATGAGCAGTTCTTC
TRBJ1-1 TRBD1 once TRBV29-1 CSVATGGNTEAFF TGCAGCGTAGCGACAGGGGGGAACACTGAAGCTTTCTTT
TRBJ2-7 TRBD1 . TRBV5-1 CASSLVTGAREQYF TGCGCCAGCAGCTTGGTGACAGGGGCTCGCGAGCAGTACTTC
TRBJ1-6 . few TRBV11-3 CASSLEPNSPLHF TGTGCCAGCAGCTTAGAGCCTAATTCACCCCTCCACTTT
TRBJ1-5 TRBD1 . TRBV28 CASRRRRGRGNQPQHF TGTGCCAGCAGGCGGCGCAGGGGGCGCGGCAATCAGCCCCAGCATTTT
TRBJ2-6 . . TRBV7-2 CASSLGSFPSGANVLTF TGTGCCAGCAGCTTAGGCTCGTTCCCCTCTGGGGCCAACGTCCTGACTTTC
TRBJ2-7 . . TRBV14 CASSQVVAKGYYEQYF TGTGCCAGCAGCCAAGTTGTGGCGAAGGGCTACTACGAGCAGTACTTC
TRBJ1-2 . . TRBV12-3/TRBV12-4 CASSRGIYGYTF TGTGCCAGCAGTAGAGGGATTTATGGCTACACCTTC
TRBJ2-7 . . TRBV27 CASSRKGSYEQYF TGTGCCAGCAGTAGAAAGGGAAGCTACGAGCAGTACTTC
TRBJ2-4 TRBD2 few TRBV18 CASSRGSGGPLAKNIQYF TGTGCCAGCTCCCGGGGTAGCGGGGGCCCACTAGCCAAAAACATTCAGTACTTC
TRBJ2-7 . . TRBV5-6 CASSFRESYEQYF TGTGCCAGCAGCTTTCGAGAGTCCTACGAGCAGTACTTC
TRBJ1-5 . . TRBV28 CASSSRPRPQHF TGTGCCAGCAGTTCAAGACCCCGGCCCCAGCATTTT
TRBJ2-5 . . TRBV19 CASSIELDRQETQYF TGTGCCAGTAGTATAGAACTTGACAGACAAGAGACCCAGTACTTC
TRBJ2-1 TRBD2 . TRBV3-1/TRBV3-2 CASSQDALAGTNNEQFF TGTGCCAGCAGCCAAGACGCCCTAGCGGGGACAAACAATGAGCAGTTCTTC
TRBJ1-1 . . TRBV2 CASRATAGGTEAFF TGTGCCAGCAGAGCGACAGCTGGGGGCACTGAAGCTTTCTTT
TRBJ2-1 . few TRBV14 CASSQDYSGGQFF TGTGCCAGCAGCCAAGATTATTCCGGAGGGCAGTTCTTC
TRBJ2-1 TRBD2 . TRBV7-8 CASSTTVRGGSSNEQFF TGTGCCAGCAGCACAACCGTGCGGGGGGGATCCTCCAATGAGCAGTTCTTC
TRBJ2-1 TRBD1 . TRBV9 CASSVAGRGIYNEQFF TGTGCCAGCAGCGTAGCAGGCAGGGGGATATACAATGAGCAGTTCTTC
TRBJ2-1 . . TRBV15 CATSRDATYNEQFF TGTGCCACCAGCAGAGATGCCACCTACAATGAGCAGTTCTTC
TRBJ1-2 TRBD1 . TRBV20-1 CSASPPGQGRYGYTF TGCAGTGCTAGTCCACCGGGACAGGGGCGCTATGGCTACACCTTC
TRBJ2-2 TRBD1 . TRBV7-3 CASSGTVNTGELFF TGTGCCAGCAGCGGGACAGTGAACACCGGGGAGCTGTTTTTT
TRBJ1-5 . . TRBV6-2/TRBV6-3 CASSMVGGKNQPQHF TGTGCCAGCAGTATGGTCGGAGGGAAAAATCAGCCCCAGCATTTT
TRBJ2-1 . . TRBV6-6 CASSPSGSLNEQFF TGTGCCAGCAGTCCCTCGGGGTCCCTCAATGAGCAGTTCTTC